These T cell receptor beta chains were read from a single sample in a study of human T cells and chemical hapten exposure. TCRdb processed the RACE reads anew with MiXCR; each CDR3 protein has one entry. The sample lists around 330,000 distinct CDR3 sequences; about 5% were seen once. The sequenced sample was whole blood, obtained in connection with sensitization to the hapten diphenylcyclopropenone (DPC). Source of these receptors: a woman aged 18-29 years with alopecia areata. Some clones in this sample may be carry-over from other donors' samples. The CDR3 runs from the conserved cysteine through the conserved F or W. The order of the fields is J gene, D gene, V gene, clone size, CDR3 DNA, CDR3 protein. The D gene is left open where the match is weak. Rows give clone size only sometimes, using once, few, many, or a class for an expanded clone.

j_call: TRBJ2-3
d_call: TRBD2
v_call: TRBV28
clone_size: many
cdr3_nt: TGTGCCAGCAGTTCAGGACTAGCGGGGGAAACAGATACGCAGTATTTT
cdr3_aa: CASSSGLAGETDTQYF

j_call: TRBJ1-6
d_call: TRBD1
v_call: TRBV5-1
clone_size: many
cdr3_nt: TGCGCCAGCAGCTTTACAGGGGATATAAATTCACCCCTCCACTTT
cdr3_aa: CASSFTGDINSPLHF

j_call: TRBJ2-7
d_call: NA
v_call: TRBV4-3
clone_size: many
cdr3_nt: TGCGCCAGCAGCCTTGGCCGGGACAACTCCTACGAGCAGTACTTC
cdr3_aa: CASSLGRDNSYEQYF

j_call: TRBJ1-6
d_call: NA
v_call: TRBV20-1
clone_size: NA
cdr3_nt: TGCAGTGCTAGTAACAGCCGACCATCACCCCTCCACTTT
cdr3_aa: CSASNSRPSPLHF

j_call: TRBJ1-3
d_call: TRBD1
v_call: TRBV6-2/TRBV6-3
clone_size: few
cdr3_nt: TGTGCCAGCAGGAGGACAGGGGGCGTTGGAAACACCATATATTTT
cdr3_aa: CASRRTGGVGNTIYF

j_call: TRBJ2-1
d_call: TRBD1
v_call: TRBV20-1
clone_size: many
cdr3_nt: TGCAGTGCTAGGAGGGACAGCAGCTCCTACAATGAGCAGTTCTTC
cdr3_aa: CSARRDSSSYNEQFF

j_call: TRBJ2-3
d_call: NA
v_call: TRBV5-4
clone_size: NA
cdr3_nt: TGTGCCAGCAGCCGGGTATTGGCTAGGGGCACAGATACGCAGTATTTT
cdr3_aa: CASSRVLARGTDTQYF

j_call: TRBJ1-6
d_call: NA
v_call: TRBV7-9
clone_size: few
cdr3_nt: TGTGCCAGCAGCCGGACTGACCGGACATCTTCACCCCTCCACTTT
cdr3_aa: CASSRTDRTSSPLHF

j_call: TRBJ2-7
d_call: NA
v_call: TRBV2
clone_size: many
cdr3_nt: TGTGCCAGCAGTTATCGGGACCTCCGATGGCCCGTTGTCTACGAGCAGTACTTC
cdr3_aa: CASSYRDLRWPVVYEQYF

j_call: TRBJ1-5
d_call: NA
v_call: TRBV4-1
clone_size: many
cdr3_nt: TGCGCCAGCAGCCAGGCTAATACAGGGAATCAGCCCCAGCATTTT
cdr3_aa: CASSQANTGNQPQHF

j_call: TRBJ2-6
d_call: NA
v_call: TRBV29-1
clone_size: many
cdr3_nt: TGCAGCGTTGGTACAGACATGTCCTCTGGGGCCAACGTCCTGACTTTC
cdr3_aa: CSVGTDMSSGANVLTF

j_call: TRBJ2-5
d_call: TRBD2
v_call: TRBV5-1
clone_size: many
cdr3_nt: TGCGCCAGCAGCTTGACAACCTTACGGGACTACAACAAAGACTTC
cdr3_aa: CASSLTTLRDYNKDF

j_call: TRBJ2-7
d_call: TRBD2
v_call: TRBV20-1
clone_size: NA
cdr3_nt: TGCAGTGCTAGGCTCGGGGGGGTATTCTACGAGCAGTACTTC
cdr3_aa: CSARLGGVFYEQYF

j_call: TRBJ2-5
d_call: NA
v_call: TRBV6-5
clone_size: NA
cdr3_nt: TGTGCCAGCAGTTACCAGGGGAGAGCGGAGACCCAGTACTTC
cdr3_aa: CASSYQGRAETQYF

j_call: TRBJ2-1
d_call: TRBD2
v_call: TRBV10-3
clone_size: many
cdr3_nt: TGTGCCATCAGTCCGGGACTAGCGGGCAGCGAGCAGTTCTTC
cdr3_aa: CAISPGLAGSEQFF

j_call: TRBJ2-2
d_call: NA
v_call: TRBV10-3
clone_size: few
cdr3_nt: TGTGCCATCAGTGAGTCCACGAGGGACGGGGAGCTGTTTTTT
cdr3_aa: CAISESTRDGELFF

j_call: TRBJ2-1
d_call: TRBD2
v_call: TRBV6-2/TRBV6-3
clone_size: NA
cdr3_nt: TGTGCCAGCAGTCCCCTCGGCGGGGGGAAGTACAATGAGCAGTTCTTC
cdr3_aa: CASSPLGGGKYNEQFF

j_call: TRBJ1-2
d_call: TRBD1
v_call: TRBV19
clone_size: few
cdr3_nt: TGTGCCAGTTTACGACAGGGCAAGGACTATGGCTACACCTTC
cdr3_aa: CASLRQGKDYGYTF

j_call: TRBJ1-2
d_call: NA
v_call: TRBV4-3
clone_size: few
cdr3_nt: TGCGCCAGCAGCCAAGTCCGGACAGACGGCTACACCTTC
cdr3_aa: CASSQVRTDGYTF

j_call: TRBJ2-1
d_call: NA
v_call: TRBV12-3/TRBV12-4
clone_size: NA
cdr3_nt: TGTGCCAGCAGCAAGACGGTTCCAAGCTCCTACAATGAGCAGTTCTTC
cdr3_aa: CASSKTVPSSYNEQFF

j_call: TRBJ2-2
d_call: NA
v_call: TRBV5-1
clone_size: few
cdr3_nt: TGCGCCAGCACCAACTCAGGGCAGGACACCGGGGAGCTGTTTTTT
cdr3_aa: CASTNSGQDTGELFF

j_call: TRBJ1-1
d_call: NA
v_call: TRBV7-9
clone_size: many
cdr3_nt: TGTGCCAGCAGCTTAGACGGGCTGAACACTGAAGCTTTCTTT
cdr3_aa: CASSLDGLNTEAFF

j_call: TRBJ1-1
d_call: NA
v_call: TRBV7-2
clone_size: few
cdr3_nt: TGTGCCAGCAGCTTCGCTATCGGGACACTTGAAGCTTTCTTT
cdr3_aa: CASSFAIGTLEAFF

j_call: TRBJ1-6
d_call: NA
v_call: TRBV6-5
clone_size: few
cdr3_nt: TGTGCCAGCAGTTACTCCAGACAGCGGCGGAATTCACCCCTCCACTTT
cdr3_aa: CASSYSRQRRNSPLHF

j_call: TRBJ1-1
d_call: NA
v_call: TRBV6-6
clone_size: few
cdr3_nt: TGTGCCAGCAGTCAGCAGGGTGAAGCTTTCTTT
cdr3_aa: CASSQQGEAFF

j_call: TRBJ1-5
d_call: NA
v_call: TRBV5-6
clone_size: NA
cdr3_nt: TGTGCCAGCAGCTTGGCCGGGACATTCCCTAATCAGCCCCAGCATTTT
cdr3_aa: CASSLAGTFPNQPQHF

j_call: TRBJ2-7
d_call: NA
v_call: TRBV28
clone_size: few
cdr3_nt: TGTGCCAGCAGCCGGTGGGCGGACGAGCAGTACTTC
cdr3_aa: CASSRWADEQYF

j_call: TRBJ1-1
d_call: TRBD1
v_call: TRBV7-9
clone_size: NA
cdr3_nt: TGTGCCAGCAGCCCTAAGACAGGGGTGACCACTGAAGCTTTCTTT
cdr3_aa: CASSPKTGVTTEAFF

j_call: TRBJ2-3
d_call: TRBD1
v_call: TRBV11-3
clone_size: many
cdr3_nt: TGTGCCAGCGAAACCGAATGGACAGGGAACACAGATACGCAGTATTTT
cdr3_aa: CASETEWTGNTDTQYF

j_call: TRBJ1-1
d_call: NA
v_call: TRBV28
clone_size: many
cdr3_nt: TGTGCCAGCAGTTTATTGGGGAACACTGAAGCTTTCTTT
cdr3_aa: CASSLLGNTEAFF

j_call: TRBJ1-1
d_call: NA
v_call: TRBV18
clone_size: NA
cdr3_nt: TGTGCCAGCTCACTTGCTCAGGTGGGAGGCACTGAAGCTTTCTTT
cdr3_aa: CASSLAQVGGTEAFF

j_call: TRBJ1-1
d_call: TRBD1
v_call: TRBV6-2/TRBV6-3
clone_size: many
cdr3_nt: TGTGCCAGCATCCAAGACAGGGCCAATGAAGCTTTCTTT
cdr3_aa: CASIQDRANEAFF

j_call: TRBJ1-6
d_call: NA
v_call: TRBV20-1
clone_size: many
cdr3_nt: TGCAGTGCTGGCCCCAGGGGCCGGAATTCACCCCTCCACTTT
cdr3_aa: CSAGPRGRNSPLHF

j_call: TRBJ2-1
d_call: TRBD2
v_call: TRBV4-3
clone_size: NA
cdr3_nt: TGCGCCAGCAGCCAAGGTGGAGCGGGGGGCTACAATGAGCAGTTCTTC
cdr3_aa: CASSQGGAGGYNEQFF

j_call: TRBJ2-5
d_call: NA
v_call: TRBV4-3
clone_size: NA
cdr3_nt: TGCGCCAGCAGCCATTACCTACTGCCTCAGGGGACCCAGTACTTC
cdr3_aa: CASSHYLLPQGTQYF

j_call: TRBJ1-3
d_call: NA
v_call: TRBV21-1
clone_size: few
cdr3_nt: TGTGCCACATCGACGGCAAGGGGGTCTGGAAACACCATATATTTT
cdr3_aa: CATSTARGSGNTIYF

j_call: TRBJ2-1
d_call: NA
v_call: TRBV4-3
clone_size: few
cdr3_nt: TGCGCCAGCAGCCAATCGGATCACAGGGTCTCCTACAATGAGCAGTTCTTC
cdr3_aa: CASSQSDHRVSYNEQFF

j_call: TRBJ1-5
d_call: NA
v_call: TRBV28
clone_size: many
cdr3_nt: TGTGCCAGCAGGGCCAGGAATAGCAATCAGCCCCAGCATTTT
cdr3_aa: CASRARNSNQPQHF

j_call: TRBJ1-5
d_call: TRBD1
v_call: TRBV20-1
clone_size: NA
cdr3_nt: TGCAGTGCTACCCGGGACAGAATAGATCAGCCCCAGCATTTT
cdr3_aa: CSATRDRIDQPQHF

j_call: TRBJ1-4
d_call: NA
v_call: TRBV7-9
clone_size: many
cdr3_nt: TGTGCCAGCAGCTCCGTTAGTTCCGTGGAACTGTTTTTT
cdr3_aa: CASSSVSSVELFF

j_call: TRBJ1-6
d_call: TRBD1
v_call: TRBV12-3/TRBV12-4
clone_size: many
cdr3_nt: TGTGCCAGCTCACCTGGACAGGGAAACTCACCCCTCCACTTT
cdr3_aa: CASSPGQGNSPLHF

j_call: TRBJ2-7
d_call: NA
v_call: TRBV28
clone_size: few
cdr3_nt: TGTGCCAGCAGTCCAAGCCTCTCCTACGAGCAGTACTTC
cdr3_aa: CASSPSLSYEQYF

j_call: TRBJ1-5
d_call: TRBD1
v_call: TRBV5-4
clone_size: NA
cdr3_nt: TGTGCCAGCAGTTCCGACAGGGGGTTCAATCAGCCCCAGCATTTT
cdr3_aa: CASSSDRGFNQPQHF

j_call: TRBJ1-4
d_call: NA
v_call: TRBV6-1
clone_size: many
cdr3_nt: TGTGCCAGCAGTGAATATGGGGAAAAACTGTTTTTT
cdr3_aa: CASSEYGEKLFF

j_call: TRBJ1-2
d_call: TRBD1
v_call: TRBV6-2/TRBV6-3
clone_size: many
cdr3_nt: TGTGCCAGCAGTTACTACGACAGGGATGGCTACACCTTC
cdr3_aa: CASSYYDRDGYTF

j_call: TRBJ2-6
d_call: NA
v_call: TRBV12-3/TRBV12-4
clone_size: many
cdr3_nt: TGTGCCAGCAGTTTAGAGTTCTCTGGGGCCAACGTCCTGACTTTC
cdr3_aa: CASSLEFSGANVLTF

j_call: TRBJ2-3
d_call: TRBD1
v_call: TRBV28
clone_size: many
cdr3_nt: TGTGCCAGCAGTTCGGACAGGGGATACACAGATACGCAGTATTTT
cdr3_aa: CASSSDRGYTDTQYF

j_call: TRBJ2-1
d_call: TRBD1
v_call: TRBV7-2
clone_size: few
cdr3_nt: TGTGCCAGCAGCCCCGACGGGACAGGGGCCGGTGAGCAGTTCTTC
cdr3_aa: CASSPDGTGAGEQFF

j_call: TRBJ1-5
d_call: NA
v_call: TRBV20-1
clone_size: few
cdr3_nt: TGCAGTGCTAGAGAAGGGGGTGGGAATCAGCCCCAGCATTTT
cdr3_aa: CSAREGGGNQPQHF

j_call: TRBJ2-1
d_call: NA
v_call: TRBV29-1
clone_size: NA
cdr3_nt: TGCAGCGTTGCCCCTAGACGGGGGATCAACAATGAGCAGTTCTTC
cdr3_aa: CSVAPRRGINNEQFF